This TCR beta chain appears in the sequencing data of a study of T cell changes during pregnancy in multiple sclerosis. CDR1 is MNHNY and CDR2 is SVGAGI in the germline V gene (reference sequence). With 2 bases removed from V and 3 bases from J, the gap between germline ends came to 8 bases. The CDR3 covers 13 residues. The method was immunoSEQ multiplex PCR; TCRdb's version includes in-frame clones alone and lacks a portion of them. In the table there are more than 55,000 clones, around 90% of which are singletons. This sequence joins TRBV6-6 and TRBJ2-7, with TRBD1 as a possible D gene (6 bases). Material: peripheral blood, obtained in the third trimester of pregnancy. This receptor was taken from a female donor in good health, enrolled as a control in a pregnancy study. The CDR3 region has the DNA TGTGCCAGCAGTTACGTACAGGGCTACGAGCAGTACTTC. Its protein is CASSYVQGYEQYF.